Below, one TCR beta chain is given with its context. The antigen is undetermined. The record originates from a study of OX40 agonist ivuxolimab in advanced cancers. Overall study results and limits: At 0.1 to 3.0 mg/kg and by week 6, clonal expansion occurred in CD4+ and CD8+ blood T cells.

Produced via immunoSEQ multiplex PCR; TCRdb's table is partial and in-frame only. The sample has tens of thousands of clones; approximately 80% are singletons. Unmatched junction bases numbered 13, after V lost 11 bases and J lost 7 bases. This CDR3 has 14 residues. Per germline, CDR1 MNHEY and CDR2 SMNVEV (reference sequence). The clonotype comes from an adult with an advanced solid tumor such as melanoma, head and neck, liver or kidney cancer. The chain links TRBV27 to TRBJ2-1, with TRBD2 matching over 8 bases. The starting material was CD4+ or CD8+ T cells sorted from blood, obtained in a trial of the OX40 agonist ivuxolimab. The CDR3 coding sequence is TGTGCCTCGGGCGGTTCGTCTAGCGGGAATGAGCAGTTCTTC. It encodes CASGGSSSGNEQFF.